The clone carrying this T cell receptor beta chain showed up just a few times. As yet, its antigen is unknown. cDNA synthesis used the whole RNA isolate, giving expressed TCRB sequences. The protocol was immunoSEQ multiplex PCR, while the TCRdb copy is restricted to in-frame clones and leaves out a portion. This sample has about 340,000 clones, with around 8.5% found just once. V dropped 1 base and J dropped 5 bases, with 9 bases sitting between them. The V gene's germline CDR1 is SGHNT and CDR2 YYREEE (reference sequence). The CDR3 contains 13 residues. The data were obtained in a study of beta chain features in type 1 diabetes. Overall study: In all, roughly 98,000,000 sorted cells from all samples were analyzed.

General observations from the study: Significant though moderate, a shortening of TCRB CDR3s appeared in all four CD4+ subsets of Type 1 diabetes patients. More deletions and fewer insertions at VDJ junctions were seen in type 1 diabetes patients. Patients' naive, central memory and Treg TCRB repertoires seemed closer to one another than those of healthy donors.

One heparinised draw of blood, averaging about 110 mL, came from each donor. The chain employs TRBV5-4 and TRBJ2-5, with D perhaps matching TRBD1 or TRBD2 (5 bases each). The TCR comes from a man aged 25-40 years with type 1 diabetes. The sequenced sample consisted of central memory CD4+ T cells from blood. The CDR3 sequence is CASSLFGGETQYF. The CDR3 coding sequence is TGTGCCAGCAGCTTGTTTGGGGGTGAGACCCAGTACTTC.